This T cell receptor beta chain appears in the sequencing data of a study of OX40 agonist ivuxolimab in advanced cancers. This clone was detected a few times. The antigen remains unidentified. The repertoire was sequenced with immunoSEQ multiplex PCR; TCRdb's copy has only in-frame clones and lacks some. The sample consists of 53,000 or so clones, 84% of them appearing once. Study results and limitations: With doses of 0.1-3.0 mg/kg, partial responders showed among the lowest clonal expansion.

The CDR3 covers 14 residues. Germline-derived CDR1 and CDR2 are MNHEY and SVGAGI. Trimming removed 5 bases from V and 5 bases from J, with 12 bases in between. This sequence was found in an adult with an advanced solid tumor such as melanoma, head and neck, liver or kidney cancer. The sequences come from CD4+ or CD8+ T cells sorted from blood, collected in a trial of the OX40 agonist ivuxolimab. J is TRBJ1-4 and V is TRBV6-5; D possibly corresponds to TRBD1 (5 bases). CDR3 in amino acids: CASSEWGDNEKLFF. The CDR3, as DNA: TGTGCCAGCAGTGAGTGGGGGGACAATGAAAAACTGTTTTTT.